The 14 T cell receptor beta chains presented below share a single source sample, sequenced in a study of identical twins. Each CDR3 protein gets one entry after TCRdb re-called the 5' RACE reads with MiXCR. Of 250,000 or so distinct CDR3 sequences in the sample, 6% to 8.5% were seen once. These same data were also listed under a study on yellow fever vaccine responses in identical twins.

Sequenced: CD8+ T cells sorted from blood. These receptors originate from a woman aged 18-29 years in good health.

This clonotype was seen many times. The chain carries TRBV5-1 and TRBJ2-5; 13 bases match TRBD2. The CDR3 covers 17 residues. Germline V gives CDR1 SGHRS, CDR2 YFSETQ. V was pared by 3 bases and J by 0 bases, with 5 bases of the junction left unmatched. This CDR3 is CASSYGLAGANQETQYF. Here the CDR3 DNA reads TGCGCCAGCAGCTACGGACTAGCGGGAGCAAACCAAGAGACCCAGTACTTC.

This clonotype has ten or more counts. CDR3 bases: TGTGCCAGCAGCGAGGGGAACATATCGGACTACGAGCAGTACTTC. Its protein product is CASSEGNISDYEQYF. The rearrangement joins TRBV9 to TRBJ2-7, with TRBD1 as a possible D gene (5 bases). Trimming stripped 3 bases from V and 3 bases from J, with 16 bases between. CDR1 and CDR2 (germline): SGDLS, YYNGEE. The CDR3 runs 15 residues.

Written as DNA, the CDR3 is TGTGCCAGCAGTCTGACGAGTTACACTGAAGCTTTCTTT. Amino acids: CASSLTSYTEAFF. The rearrangement uses TRBV27 and TRBJ1-1; D is unresolved. This CDR3 spans 13 amino acids. Germline values: CDR1 MNHEY, CDR2 SMNVEV (reference sequence). Trimming took off 5 bases at V and 3 bases at J, with 10 bases between the two ends.

There are many counts of this clonotype. CDR3 DNA: TGTGCCAGCAGCGAGGGGACAGTTGAAGCTTTCTTT. Its translation is CASSEGTVEAFF. The rearrangement links TRBV9 to TRBJ1-1, with 7 bases identical to TRBD1. V gave up 3 bases and J gave up 7 bases; unmatched junction bases: 3. Germline V gives CDR1 SGDLS, CDR2 YYNGEE. This CDR3 is built from 12 residues.

The chain recombines TRBV14 with TRBJ2-1, with TRBD1 identical over 8 bases. The CDR3 sequence is 16 residues long. Germline V gives CDR1 SGHDN, CDR2 FVKESK. V lost 4 bases, J lost 4 bases, and 9 bases stayed unmatched. The CDR3 here is CASSLWTGPGYNEQFF. DNA of the CDR3: TGTGCCAGCAGCCTCTGGACAGGGCCCGGTTACAATGAGCAGTTCTTC.

This chain connects TRBV20-1 to TRBJ2-1; 12 bases map to TRBD2. With V trimmed by 6 bases and J by 7 bases, 10 bases remained unmatched. The CDR3 extends over 15 amino acids. Germline-derived CDR1 and CDR2 are DFQATT and SNEGSKA (reference sequence). The CDR3 sequence is CSAPPSGRAENEQFF. The CDR3 coding sequence is TGCAGTGCCCCCCCTAGCGGGAGGGCCGAGAATGAGCAGTTCTTC.

This clonotype has just a few counts. The chain employs TRBV3-1 and TRBJ2-7; D unresolved. Germline V CDR1 and CDR2: LGHDT, YNNKEL (reference sequence). V lost 1 base and J lost 0, with 7 bases in between. The length of the CDR3 is 14 residues. The CDR3 is CASSQGWGSYEQYV. The DNA of the CDR3 is TGTGCCAGCAGCCAAGGCTGGGGCTCCTACGAGCAGTACGTC.

Ten or more counts support this clonotype. This rearrangement joins TRBV27 to TRBJ2-1, with a possible D match to TRBD1 (6 bases). The CDR3 sequence is 13 residues long. The V gene lost 7 bases and the J gene lost 6 bases, with 13 bases spanning the gap. In germline, CDR1 is MNHEY, CDR2 SMNVEV (reference sequence). The CDR3 here is CASNPGVGNEQFF. CDR3 DNA sequence: TGTGCCAGCAATCCAGGGGTTGGCAATGAGCAGTTCTTC.

This clonotype was seen at least ten times. This rearrangement joins TRBV25-1 to TRBJ1-1; D possibly corresponds to TRBD1 (5 bases). CDR3 length: 14 residues. V dropped 3 bases and J dropped 1 base, with 9 bases sitting between them. Germline V lookup: CDR1 MGHDK, CDR2 SYGVNS. CDR3: CASSDDSKNTEAFF. The CDR3 bases are TGTGCCAGCAGTGACGACAGTAAGAACACTGAAGCTTTCTTT. The variable domain in full, with the rest retrieved from reference TRBV25-1 and TRBJ1-1, is EADIYQTPRYLVIGTGKKITLECSQTMGHDKMYWYQQDPGMELHLIHYSYGVNSTEKGDLSSESTVSRIRTEHFPLTLESARPSHTSQYLCASSDDSKNTEAFFGQGTRLTVV.

The genes are TRBV29-1 and TRBJ2-1, with TRBD2 matching over 8 bases. J lost 4 bases, V lost 7 bases, and 12 bases had no gene match. The CDR3 totals 15 residues. The germline CDR1 and CDR2 sequences are SQVTM and ANQGSEA. This chain's CDR3 is CSAEGLAAVYNEQFF. In DNA form, the CDR3 reads TGCAGCGCAGAAGGACTAGCCGCGGTATACAATGAGCAGTTCTTC.

This clonotype has more than one count but fewer than ten. This rearrangement joins TRBV14 to TRBJ1-2, with a tentative D call TRBD1 (5 bases). V dropped 0 bases and J dropped 6 bases, with 17 bases sitting between them. Germline V gene sequence: CDR1 SGHDN, CDR2 FVKESK. The CDR3 runs to 16 residues. The CDR3 DNA reads as TGTGCCAGCAGCCAAGATCCGGGACTAGCGTTTGATGGCTACACCTTC. Translation: CASSQDPGLAFDGYTF.

This clonotype has only a few counts. The rearrangement joins TRBV27 to TRBJ2-3; TRBD1 is a possible D gene (5 bases). The CDR3 is made up of 16 amino acids. Germline CDR1 is MNHEY and CDR2 is SMNVEV (reference sequence). V lost 4 bases, J lost 0 bases, and 14 bases lay in between. The CDR3 sequence: CASSYKVGRSTDTQYF. The DNA of the CDR3 is TGTGCCAGCAGTTATAAGGTGGGGCGGAGCACAGATACGCAGTATTTT.

This clonotype has a count of ten or more. V usage is TRBV28 and J usage is TRBJ2-1, with D possibly called TRBD1 or TRBD2 (5 bases each). Trimming left V 5 bases short and J 4 bases short, with 27 bases between. The germline gives CDR1 MDHEN, CDR2 SYDVKM. The length of the CDR3 is 19 residues. The CDR3 DNA reads as TGTGCCAGCAGTCGAAGAGGGGTCATAGACAGAAATTCTTACAATGAGCAGTTCTTC. The encoded protein is CASSRRGVIDRNSYNEQFF.

This clonotype occurred a few times. J is TRBJ2-7 and V is TRBV29-1, with 11 bases identical to TRBD1. Germline assignment: CDR1 SQVTM and CDR2 ANQGSEA. J gave up 3 bases and V 5 bases, and 6 bases lay outside the gene matches. The CDR3 is made up of 14 amino acids. CDR3: CSVSYGTGGYEQYF. As DNA, the CDR3 is TGCAGCGTTTCATATGGGACAGGGGGCTACGAGCAGTACTTC.